Below are 15 T cell receptor beta chains sequenced from a single sample in a study of T cells in Graves' hyperthyroidism and ophthalmopathy. TCR beta CDR3 regions were amplified from RNA transcripts. The TCR CDR3 was amplified in a first-round RT-PCR using the HTBI primer set. TCRdb re-derived calls from the multiplex PCR reads in MiXCR, one entry per CDR3 protein. Of 370,000 or so distinct CDR3 sequences listed, around 14% are singletons. Sequenced: blood. The origin of the receptors is a woman under 30 with Graves' hyperthyroidism that later progressed to Graves' ophthalmopathy.

This clonotype was observed at least ten times. The rearrangement uses TRBV3-1 and TRBJ2-1; weak D call: TRBD2 (6 bases). Germline values: CDR1 LGHDT, CDR2 YNNKEL (reference sequence). Trimming shortened V by 4 bases and J by 2 bases, and 9 bases separated the two germline ends. The CDR3 covers 14 residues. This CDR3 reads CASSLGEAYNEQFF. The CDR3 DNA follows: TGTGCCAGCAGCCTGGGGGAGGCCTACAATGAGCAGTTCTTC.

This CDR3 is CASRQVVGSRHGNTIYF. CDR3 DNA: TGTGCCAGCCGCCAGGTGGTGGGCAGCAGACATGGAAACACCATATATTTT. The J gene is TRBJ1-3, the V gene TRBV6-1; D gene uncertain. Trimming stripped 8 bases from V and 3 bases from J, with 23 bases between. Germline-derived CDR1 and CDR2 are MNHNS and SASEGT. CDR3 length: 17 residues.

The sample holds a few counts of this clonotype. The genes are TRBV10-3 and TRBJ2-6, with D perhaps matching TRBD2 (6 bases). CDR1 and CDR2 from the germline V gene are ENHRY and SYGVKD. With 4 bases removed from V and 2 bases from J, the gap between germline ends came to 18 bases. This CDR3 is 18 amino acids long. As DNA, the CDR3 is TGTGCCATCAGTGGATTCCAGGCAGCGGGCCCTGGGGCCAACGTCCTGACTTTC. Residues: CAISGFQAAGPGANVLTF.

The chain has TRBV20-1 and TRBJ1-3; D ambiguous. This CDR3 region has 14 residues. V lost 3 bases and J 0 bases, leaving 9 bases between the germline ends. The germline V gene encodes CDR1 DFQATT and CDR2 SNEGSKA (reference sequence). This CDR3 is CSASAGNSGNTIYF. The CDR3 nucleotides read TGCAGTGCTAGTGCCGGCAACTCTGGAAACACCATATATTTT.

The rearrangement uses TRBV14 and TRBJ2-3, with D possibly being TRBD2 (6 bases). The CDR3 consists of 13 residues. Germline values: CDR1 SGHDN, CDR2 FVKESK. The V end lost 2 bases, the J end lost 9 bases, and 12 bases lay between the germline ends. The CDR3 nucleotides read TGTGCCAGCAGCCAACAGCGGGCATCGACGCAGTATTTT. This sequence encodes CASSQQRASTQYF.

This clonotype was detected many times. The J gene is TRBJ2-1, the V gene TRBV20-1, with no clear D. The CDR3 loop spans 10 amino acids. The V gene lost 3 bases and the J gene lost 6 bases, with 3 bases spanning the gap. Germline CDR1 reads DFQATT; CDR2 reads SNEGSKA (reference sequence). CDR3 sequence reads: CSASTNEQFF. The CDR3 bases are TGCAGTGCTAGTACCAATGAGCAGTTCTTC.

A note on this clonotype: With a much larger clone just one base away, this may be a read error. The chain joins TRBV5-1 to TRBJ1-3; no firm D call. CDR1 and CDR2 (germline): SGHRS, YFSETQ. This CDR3 spans 15 amino acids. The CDR3, as DNA: TGCGCCAGCAGCTTGGGACGGAGATCTGGAAACACCATATCTTTT. Its protein product is CASSLGRRSGNTISF.

This clonotype showed up just a few times. The chain employs TRBV4-2 and TRBJ2-1; either TRBD1 or TRBD2 may supply D (5 bases each). The length of the CDR3 is 16 residues. Germline CDR1 reads LGHNA; CDR2 reads YNFKEQ. Between the trimmed V and J ends, which lost 0 bases and 7 bases, there was a span of 16 bases. In DNA form, the CDR3 reads TGTGCCAGCAGCCAAGATAGAGGGGAACTTACAAATGAGCAGTTCTTC. Translating gives CASSQDRGELTNEQFF.

As regards this clonotype: This clone may be a read error of a much larger clone one base away. The J gene is TRBJ2-1, the V gene TRBV20-1; 8 bases agree with TRBD1. Germline loops: CDR1 DFQATT, CDR2 SNEGSKA (reference sequence). CDR3 length: 15 residues. CDR3 loop: CSTRAQGQDYNEQFF. Written as DNA, the CDR3 is TGCAGTACTAGAGCCCAGGGACAGGACTACAATGAGCAGTTCTTC.

This clonotype was picked up many times. This chain joins TRBV11-3 and TRBJ1-1; D may be TRBD1 (5 bases). Germline assignment: CDR1 SGHNT and CDR2 YENEEA. Trimming took 5 bases from V and 3 from J, leaving 10 bases between them. This CDR3 contains 13 residues. CDR3 sequence: CASSPGRHTEAFF. CDR3 DNA sequence: TGTGCCAGCAGCCCGGGACGCCACACTGAAGCTTTCTTT.

This clonotype was seen many times. The rearrangement joins TRBV27 to TRBJ2-7; D is unresolved. The CDR3 is made up of 15 amino acids. The germline V gene has CDR1 MNHEY and CDR2 SMNVEV (reference sequence). V was pared by 0 bases and J by 9 bases, with 18 bases between. DNA for the CDR3: TGTGCCAGCAGTTTATCACCCCACAGCAACCAGGTGCAGTACTTC. Amino acids: CASSLSPHSNQVQYF.

This clonotype has a count of ten or more. The chain links TRBV28 to TRBJ2-5; TRBD2 agrees at 14 bases. This CDR3 spans 20 amino acids. J was trimmed by 5 bases and V by 2 bases; bases with no gene match: 16. The V gene's germline CDR1 is MDHEN and CDR2 SYDVKM. CDR3 in amino acids: CASSLGPGLAGERDWETQYF. DNA for the CDR3: TGTGCCAGCAGTTTAGGACCGGGACTAGCGGGAGAAAGGGACTGGGAGACCCAGTACTTC.

This clonotype was seen at least ten times. The rearrangement links TRBV7-2 to TRBJ2-5, with 11 bases matching TRBD2. Germline CDR1 SGHTA, CDR2 FQGNSA. V lost 5 bases and J lost 5; bases outside the gene matches: 10. CDR3 length: 16 residues. Written as DNA, the CDR3 is TGTGCCAGCAGCCCTTCCCTAGCGGGAGGAACGGAGACCCAGTACTTC. This codes for CASSPSLAGGTETQYF.

This chain uses TRBV4-1 with TRBJ1-2; D is undetermined. Trimming pared 4 bases from V and 6 bases from J, leaving 12 bases between. CDR1 is MGHRA, CDR2 YSYEKL, per germline. The CDR3 runs to 13 residues. The CDR3 coding sequence is TGCGCCAGCAGCCCCCACGTGAGCGATGGCTACACCTTC. Its protein product is CASSPHVSDGYTF.

This clonotype was counted many times. This chain connects TRBV5-1 to TRBJ2-3, with 7 bases identical to TRBD1. This CDR3 is built from 20 residues. The V gene's germline CDR1 is SGHRS and CDR2 YFSETQ. Trimming took 4 bases from V and 2 from J; bases not matched to a gene: 22. CDR3 DNA sequence: TGCGCCAGCAGCCGGAGTGGGACAGCCAGCCGGAACAGTCACACAGATACGCAGTATTTT. This gives the protein CASSRSGTASRNSHTDTQYF.